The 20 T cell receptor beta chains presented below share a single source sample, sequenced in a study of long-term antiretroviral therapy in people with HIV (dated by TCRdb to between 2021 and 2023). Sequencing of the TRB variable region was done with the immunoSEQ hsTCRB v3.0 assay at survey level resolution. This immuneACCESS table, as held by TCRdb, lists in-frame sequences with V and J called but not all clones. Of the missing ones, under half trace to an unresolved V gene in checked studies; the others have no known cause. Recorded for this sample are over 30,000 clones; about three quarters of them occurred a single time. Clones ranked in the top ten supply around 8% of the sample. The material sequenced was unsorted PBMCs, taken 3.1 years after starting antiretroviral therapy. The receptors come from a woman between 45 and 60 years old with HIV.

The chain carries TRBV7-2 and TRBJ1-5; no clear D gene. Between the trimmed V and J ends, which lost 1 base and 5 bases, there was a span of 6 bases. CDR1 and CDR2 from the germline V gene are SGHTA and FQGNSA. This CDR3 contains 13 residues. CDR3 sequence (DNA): TGTGCCAGCAGCTTAGAGAGGGATCAGCCCCAGCATTTT. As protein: CASSLERDQPQHF.

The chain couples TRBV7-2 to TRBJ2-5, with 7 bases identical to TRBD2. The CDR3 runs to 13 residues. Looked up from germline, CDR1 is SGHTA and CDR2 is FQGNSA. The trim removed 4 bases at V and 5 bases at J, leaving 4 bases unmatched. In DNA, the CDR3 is TGTGCCAGCAGCTCCGGGGGAGGGGAGACCCAGTACTTC. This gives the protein CASSSGGGETQYF.

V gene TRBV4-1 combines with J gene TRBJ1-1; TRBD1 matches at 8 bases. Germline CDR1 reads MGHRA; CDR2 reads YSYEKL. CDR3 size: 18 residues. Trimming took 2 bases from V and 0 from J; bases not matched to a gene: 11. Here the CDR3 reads CASSQYHGQGFMNTEAFF. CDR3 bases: TGCGCCAGCAGCCAATACCACGGACAGGGCTTTATGAACACTGAAGCTTTCTTT.

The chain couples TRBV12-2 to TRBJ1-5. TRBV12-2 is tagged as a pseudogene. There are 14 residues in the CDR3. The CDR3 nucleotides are TGTGCAAGTCGCTCGATCGAGGGTAATCAGCCCCAGCATTTT. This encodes CASRSIEGNQPQHF.

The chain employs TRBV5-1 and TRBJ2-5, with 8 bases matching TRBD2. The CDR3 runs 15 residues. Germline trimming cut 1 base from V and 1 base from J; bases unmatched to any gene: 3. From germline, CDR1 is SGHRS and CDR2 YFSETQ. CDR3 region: CASSLQRGPQETQYF. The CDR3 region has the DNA TGCGCCAGCAGCTTGCAGCGGGGGCCCCAAGAGACCCAGTACTTC.

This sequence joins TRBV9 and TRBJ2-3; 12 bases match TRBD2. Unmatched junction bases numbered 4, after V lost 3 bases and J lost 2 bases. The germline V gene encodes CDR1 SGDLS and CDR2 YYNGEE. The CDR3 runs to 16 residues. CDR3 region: CASSDGLAGYTDTQYF. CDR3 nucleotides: TGTGCCAGCAGCGACGGACTAGCGGGATACACAGATACGCAGTATTTT. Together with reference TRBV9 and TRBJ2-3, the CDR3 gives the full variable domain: DSGVTQTPKHLITATGQRVTLRCSPRSGDLSVYWYQQSLDQGLQFLIQYYNGEERAKGNILERFSAQQFPDLHSELNLSSLELGDSALYFCASSDGLAGYTDTQYFGPGTRLTVL.

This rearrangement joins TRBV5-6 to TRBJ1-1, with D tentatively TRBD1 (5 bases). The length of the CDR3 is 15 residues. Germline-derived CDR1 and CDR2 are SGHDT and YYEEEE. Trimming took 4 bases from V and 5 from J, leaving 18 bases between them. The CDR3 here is CASSRPGTGGTEAFF. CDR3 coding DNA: TGTGCCAGCAGCCGGCCGGGAACTGGGGGGACTGAAGCTTTCTTT.

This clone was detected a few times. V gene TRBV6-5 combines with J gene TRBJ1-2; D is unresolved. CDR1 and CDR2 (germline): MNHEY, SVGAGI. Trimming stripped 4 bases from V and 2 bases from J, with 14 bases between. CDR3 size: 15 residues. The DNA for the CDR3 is TGTGCCAGCAGTTCCCCAGCGAAAGGGAACTATGGCTACACCTTC. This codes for CASSSPAKGNYGYTF.

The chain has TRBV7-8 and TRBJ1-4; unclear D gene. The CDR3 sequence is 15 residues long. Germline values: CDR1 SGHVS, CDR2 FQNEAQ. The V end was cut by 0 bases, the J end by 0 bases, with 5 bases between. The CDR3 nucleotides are TGTGCCAGCAGCTTAGCGGATGCAACTAATGAAAAACTGTTTTTT. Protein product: CASSLADATNEKLFF.

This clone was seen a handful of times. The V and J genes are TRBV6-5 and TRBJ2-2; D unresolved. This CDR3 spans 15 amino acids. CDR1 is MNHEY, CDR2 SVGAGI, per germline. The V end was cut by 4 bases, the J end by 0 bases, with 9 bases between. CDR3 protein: CASSFRPANTGELFF. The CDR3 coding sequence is TGTGCCAGCAGTTTTAGGCCCGCGAACACCGGGGAGCTGTTTTTT.

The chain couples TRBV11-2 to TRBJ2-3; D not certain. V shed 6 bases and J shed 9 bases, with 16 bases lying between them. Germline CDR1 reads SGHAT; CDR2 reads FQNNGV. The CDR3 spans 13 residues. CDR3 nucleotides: TGTGCCAGCAGTTCTAGGGCATTTGACACGCAGTATTTT. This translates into CASSSRAFDTQYF. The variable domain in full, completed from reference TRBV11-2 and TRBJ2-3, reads EAGVAQSPRYKIIEKRQSVAFWCNPISGHATLYWYQQILGQGPKLLIQFQNNGVVDDSQLPKDRFSAERLKGVDSTLKIQPAKLEDSAVYLCASSSRAFDTQYFGPGTRLTVL.

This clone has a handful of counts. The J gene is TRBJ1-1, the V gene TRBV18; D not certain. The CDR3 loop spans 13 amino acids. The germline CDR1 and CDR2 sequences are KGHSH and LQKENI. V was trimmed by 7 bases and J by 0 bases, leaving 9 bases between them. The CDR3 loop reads CASLRALNTEAFF. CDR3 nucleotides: TGTGCCAGCTTACGGGCTCTGAACACTGAAGCTTTCTTT.

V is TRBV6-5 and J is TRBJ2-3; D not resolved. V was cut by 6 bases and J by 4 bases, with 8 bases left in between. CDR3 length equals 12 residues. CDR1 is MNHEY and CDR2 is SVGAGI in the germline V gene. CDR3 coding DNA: TGTGCCAGCAGAACTAAAGCAGATACGCAGTATTTT. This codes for CASRTKADTQYF.

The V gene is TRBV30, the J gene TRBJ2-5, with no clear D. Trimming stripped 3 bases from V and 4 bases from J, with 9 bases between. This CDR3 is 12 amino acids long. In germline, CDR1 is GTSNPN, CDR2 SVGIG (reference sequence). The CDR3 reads CAWSPPSETQYF. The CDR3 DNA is TGTGCCTGGAGCCCTCCATCAGAGACCCAGTACTTC.

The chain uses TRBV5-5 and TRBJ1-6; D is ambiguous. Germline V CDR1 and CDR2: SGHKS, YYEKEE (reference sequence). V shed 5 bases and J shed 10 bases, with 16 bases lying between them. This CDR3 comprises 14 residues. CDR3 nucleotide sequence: TGTGCCAGCAGACCAACGGTCGGGTGGTCACCCCTCCACTTT. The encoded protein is CASRPTVGWSPLHF.

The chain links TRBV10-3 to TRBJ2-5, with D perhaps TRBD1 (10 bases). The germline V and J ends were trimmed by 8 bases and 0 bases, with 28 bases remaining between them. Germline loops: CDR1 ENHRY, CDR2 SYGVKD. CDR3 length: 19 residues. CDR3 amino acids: CAIGTGVIAGASYQETQYF. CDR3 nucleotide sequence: TGTGCCATCGGGACAGGGGTAATAGCGGGGGCGTCGTACCAAGAGACCCAGTACTTC.

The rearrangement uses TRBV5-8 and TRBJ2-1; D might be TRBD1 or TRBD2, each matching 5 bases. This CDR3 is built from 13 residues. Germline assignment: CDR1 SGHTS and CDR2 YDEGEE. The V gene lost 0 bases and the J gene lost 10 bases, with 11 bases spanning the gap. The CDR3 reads CASSLGLGDEQFF. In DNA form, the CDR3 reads TGTGCCAGCAGCTTGGGGTTAGGGGACGAGCAGTTCTTC.

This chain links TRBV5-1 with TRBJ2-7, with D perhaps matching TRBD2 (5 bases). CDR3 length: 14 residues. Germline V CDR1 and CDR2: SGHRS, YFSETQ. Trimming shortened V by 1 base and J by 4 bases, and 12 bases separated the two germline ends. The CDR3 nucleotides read TGCGCCAGCAGCTTGTCCGCAGGAGGTTACGAGCAGTACTTC. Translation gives CASSLSAGGYEQYF.

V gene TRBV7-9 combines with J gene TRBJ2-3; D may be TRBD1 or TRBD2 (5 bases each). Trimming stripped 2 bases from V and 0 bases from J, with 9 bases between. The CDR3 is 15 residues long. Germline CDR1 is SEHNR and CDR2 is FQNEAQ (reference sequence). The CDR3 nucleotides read TGTGCCAGCAGCTTATTGGGGGACAGCACAGATACGCAGTATTTT. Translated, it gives CASSLLGDSTDTQYF.

DNA for the CDR3: TGTGCTAGTGGTCCAGGGGACGGGGCCAACGTCCTGACTTTC. It translates to CASGPGDGANVLTF. V and J are TRBV12-5 and TRBJ2-6; perhaps TRBD1 as D (6 bases). The V gene's germline CDR1 is LGHNT and CDR2 FRNRAP. The CDR3 covers 14 residues. Trimming took 5 bases from V and 4 from J, leaving 9 bases between them. Drawing the rest from reference TRBV12-5 and TRBJ2-6, the complete variable domain is DARVTQTPRHKVTEMGQEVTMRCQPILGHNTVFWYRQTMMQGLELLAYFRNRAPLDDSGMPKDRFSAEMPDATLATLKIQPSEPRDSAVYFCASGPGDGANVLTFGAGSRLTVL.